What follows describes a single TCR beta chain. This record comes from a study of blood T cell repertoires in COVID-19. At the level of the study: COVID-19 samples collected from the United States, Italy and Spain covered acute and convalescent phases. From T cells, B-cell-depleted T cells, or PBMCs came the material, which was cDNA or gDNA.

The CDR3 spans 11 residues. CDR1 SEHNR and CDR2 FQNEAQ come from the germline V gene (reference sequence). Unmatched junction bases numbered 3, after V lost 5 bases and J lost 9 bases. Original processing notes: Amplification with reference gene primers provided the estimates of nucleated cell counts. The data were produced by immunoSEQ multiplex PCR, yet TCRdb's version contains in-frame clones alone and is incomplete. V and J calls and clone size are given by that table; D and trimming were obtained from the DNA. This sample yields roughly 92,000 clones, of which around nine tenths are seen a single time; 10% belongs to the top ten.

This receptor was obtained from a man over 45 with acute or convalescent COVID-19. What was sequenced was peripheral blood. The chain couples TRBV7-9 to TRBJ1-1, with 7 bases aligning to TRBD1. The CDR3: CASSAGQKAFF. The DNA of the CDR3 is TGTGCCAGCAGCGCGGGACAGAAAGCTTTCTTT.